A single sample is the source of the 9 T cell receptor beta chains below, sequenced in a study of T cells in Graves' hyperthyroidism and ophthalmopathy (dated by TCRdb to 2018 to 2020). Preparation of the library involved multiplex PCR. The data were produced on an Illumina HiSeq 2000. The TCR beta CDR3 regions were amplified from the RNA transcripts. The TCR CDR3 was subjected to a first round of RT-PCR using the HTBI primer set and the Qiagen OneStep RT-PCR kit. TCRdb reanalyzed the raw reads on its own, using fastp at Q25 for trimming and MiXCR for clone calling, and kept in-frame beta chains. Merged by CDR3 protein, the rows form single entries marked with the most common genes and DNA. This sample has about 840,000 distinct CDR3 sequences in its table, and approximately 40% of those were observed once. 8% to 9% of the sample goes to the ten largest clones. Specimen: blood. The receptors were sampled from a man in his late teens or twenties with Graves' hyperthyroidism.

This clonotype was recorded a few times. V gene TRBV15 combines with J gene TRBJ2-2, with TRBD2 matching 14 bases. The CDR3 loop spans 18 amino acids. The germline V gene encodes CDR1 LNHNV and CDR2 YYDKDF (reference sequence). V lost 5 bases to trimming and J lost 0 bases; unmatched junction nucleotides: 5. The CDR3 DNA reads TGTGCCACCAGCGTGGGACTAGCGGGGGACCCGAACACCGGGGAGCTGTTTTTT. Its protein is CATSVGLAGDPNTGELFF.

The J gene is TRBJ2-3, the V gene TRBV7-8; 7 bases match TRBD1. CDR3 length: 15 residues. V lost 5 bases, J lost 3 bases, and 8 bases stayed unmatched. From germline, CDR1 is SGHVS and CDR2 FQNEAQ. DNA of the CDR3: TGTGCCAGCAGCACACCTGGACAGGCGACAGATACGCAGTATTTT. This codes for CASSTPGQATDTQYF.

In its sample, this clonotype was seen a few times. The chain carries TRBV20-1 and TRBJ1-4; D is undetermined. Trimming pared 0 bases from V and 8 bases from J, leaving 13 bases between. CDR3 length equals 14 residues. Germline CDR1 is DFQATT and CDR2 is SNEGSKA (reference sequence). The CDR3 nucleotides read TGCAGTGCTAGAGATATGGGGATAGACGAAAAACTGTTTTTT. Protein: CSARDMGIDEKLFF.

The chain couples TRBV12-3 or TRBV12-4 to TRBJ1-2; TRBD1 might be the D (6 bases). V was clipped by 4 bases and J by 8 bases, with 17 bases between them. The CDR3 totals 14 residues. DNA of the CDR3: TGTGCCAGCAGTTCAACAGGGAACTGGGACGGCTACACCTTC. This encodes CASSSTGNWDGYTF.

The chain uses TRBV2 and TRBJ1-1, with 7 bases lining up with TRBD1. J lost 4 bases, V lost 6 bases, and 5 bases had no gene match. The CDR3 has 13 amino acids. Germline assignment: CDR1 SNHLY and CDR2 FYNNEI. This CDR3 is CASRNTGATEAFF. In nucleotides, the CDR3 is TGTGCCAGCAGAAATACAGGGGCCACTGAAGCTTTCTTT.

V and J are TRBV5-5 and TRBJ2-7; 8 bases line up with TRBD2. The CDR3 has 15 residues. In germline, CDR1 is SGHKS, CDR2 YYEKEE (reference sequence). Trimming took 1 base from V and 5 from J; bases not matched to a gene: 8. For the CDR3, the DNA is TGTGCCAGCAGCTTGACGGCGGGGGGAATCCACGAGCAGTACTTC. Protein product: CASSLTAGGIHEQYF.

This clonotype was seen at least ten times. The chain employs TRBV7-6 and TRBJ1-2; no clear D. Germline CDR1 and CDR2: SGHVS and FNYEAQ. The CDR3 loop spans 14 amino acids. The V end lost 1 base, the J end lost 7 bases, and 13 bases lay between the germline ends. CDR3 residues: CASSLDVPGSGYTF. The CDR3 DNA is TGTGCCAGCAGCTTAGATGTGCCAGGAAGTGGCTACACCTTC.

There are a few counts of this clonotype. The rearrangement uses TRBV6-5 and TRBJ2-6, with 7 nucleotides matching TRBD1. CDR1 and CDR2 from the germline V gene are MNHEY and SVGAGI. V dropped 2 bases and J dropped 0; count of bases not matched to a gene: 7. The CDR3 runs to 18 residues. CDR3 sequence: CASSYGTAMSSGANVLTF. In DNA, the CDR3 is TGTGCCAGCAGTTACGGGACAGCGATGAGCTCTGGGGCCAACGTCCTGACTTTC.

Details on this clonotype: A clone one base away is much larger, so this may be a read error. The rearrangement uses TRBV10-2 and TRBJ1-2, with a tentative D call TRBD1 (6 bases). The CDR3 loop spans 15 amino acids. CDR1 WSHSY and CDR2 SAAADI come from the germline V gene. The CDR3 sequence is CASSERGGANYGHTF. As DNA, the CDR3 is TGCGCCAGCAGTGAGAGGGGGGGGGCTAACTATGGCCACACCTTC.